This T cell receptor beta chain was documented in a study of T-cell memory formation after mild COVID-19. Study background: TCR clusters largely stayed donor specific.

General study points: Contracting clones from day 15 to 85 had balanced CD4/CD8; later expanders favoured CD4+.

After 5'RACE with constant-segment primers, TCR alpha and TCR beta cDNA libraries carrying sample barcodes and UMIs were obtained. TCRdb ran MiXCR on the 5' RACE reads and lists one entry per CDR3 protein. The sample comprises roughly 170,000 distinct CDR3 sequences, approximately 17% of which are singletons, and under 4.5% rests with the top ten. V shed 8 bases and J shed 4 bases, with 12 bases lying between them. Germline V gene lookup returns CDR1 SQVTM and CDR2 ANQGSEA. The CDR3 has 12 residues. For this clonotype: The target antigen is unknown.

The origin of this receptor is a man aged 18 to 30 who had mild COVID-19 (a few samples of this study predate the infection). Cell type and time point are not known. The sample taken for sequencing was PBMCs or a T cell subset sorted from them (not recorded which). The chain links TRBV29-1 to TRBJ1-5; weak D call: TRBD1 (6 bases). This chain's CDR3 is CSCGDINQPQHF. The CDR3 DNA follows: TGCAGCTGCGGGGACATAAATCAGCCCCAGCATTTT. Complete variable domain (other parts from reference TRBV29-1 and TRBJ1-5): SAVISQKPSRDICQRGTSLTIQCQVDSQVTMMFWYRQQPGQSLTLIATANQGSEATYESGFVIDKFPISRPNLTFSTLTVSNMSPEDSSIYLCSCGDINQPQHFGDGTRLSIL.